This T cell receptor beta chain comes out of a study of Graves' ophthalmopathy and Graves' hyperthyroidism. The study, taken as a whole, reports: Ophthalmopathy progression prediction by the model yielded a sensitivity of about 69% and a specificity of around 72%. Blood also held most thyroid clonotypes expanded above 0.001 frequency.

CDR1 SNHLY and CDR2 FYNNEI come from the germline V gene. The CDR3 loop spans 15 amino acids. J gave up 0 bases and V 3 bases, and 5 bases lay outside the gene matches. Regarding this clonotype: What it binds is not known.

TCR beta CDR3 regions were amplified from RNA transcripts. The workflow started with a first-round RT-PCR run with HTBI primers and then moved on to a second-round multiplex PCR. One entry per CDR3 protein results from TCRdb running MiXCR on the multiplex PCR reads. The repertoire includes about 740,000 distinct CDR3 sequences, about 44% of them detected once, and 44% sits in the top ten. Those donors who had ophthalmopathy presented with moderate-to-severe activity, a CAS of ≥3, a NOSPECS of ≥4 and a duration under 3 months. The sequenced sample was peripheral blood. The chain has TRBV2 and TRBJ2-7; 7 bases are shared with TRBD1. The clonotype originates from an adult man with Graves' ophthalmopathy. CDR3 nucleotides: TGTGCCAGCAGTGAGGCAGGGGGTCTCTCCTACGAGCAGTACTTC. Its protein product is CASSEAGGLSYEQYF.